These 27 T cell receptor beta chains were sequenced from one sample in a study of T cell responses to AZD1222 COVID-19 vaccine. Assay used: immunoSEQ multiplex PCR; TCRdb lists only in-frame clones, some missing. The repertoire holds over 150,000 clones, with 80% to 90% as singletons. The sample consisted of peripheral blood, taken 28 days after the second AZD1222 dose. Receptors originate from an adult who received the AZD1222 COVID-19 vaccine.

The V and J genes are TRBV9 and TRBJ2-3, with a possible D match to TRBD2 (6 bases). Germline assignment: CDR1 SGDLS and CDR2 YYNGEE. With 0 bases removed from V and 2 bases from J, the gap between germline ends came to 13 bases. This CDR3 is 16 amino acids long. CDR3 region: CASSVGSGRSTDTQYF. In nucleotides, the CDR3 is TGTGCCAGCAGCGTAGGTAGCGGACGTTCCACAGATACGCAGTATTTT.

V is TRBV5-1 and J is TRBJ1-1; D might be TRBD1 (5 bases). V lost 4 bases and J lost 4, with 14 bases in between. Germline CDR1 reads SGHRS; CDR2 reads YFSETQ. The CDR3 consists of 14 residues. CDR3 sequence: CASSRGGGATEAFF. The CDR3 DNA reads TGCGCCAGCAGCCGTGGAGGAGGGGCCACTGAAGCTTTCTTT.

The V gene is TRBV3-1 (or the pseudogene TRBV3-2), the J gene TRBJ1-1, with D tentatively TRBD1 (6 bases). The germline V gene encodes CDR1 LGHDT and CDR2 YNNKEL (reference sequence). Trimming stripped 0 bases from V and 10 bases from J, with 18 bases between. The CDR3 sequence is 15 residues long. The CDR3 reads CASSQERGTIIGAFF. The CDR3 DNA is TGTGCCAGCAGCCAAGAGCGGGGGACAATCATAGGAGCTTTCTTT.

This sequence joins TRBV12-1 and TRBJ2-3. TRBV12-1 corresponds to a pseudogene. CDR3 length: 12 amino acids. The DNA of the CDR3 is TGTGCCAGCAGCTTTGGTCTGGAACCGCAGTATTTT. This gives the protein CASSFGLEPQYF.

V is TRBV29-1 and J is TRBJ1-4; 12 positions match TRBD1. The V gene's germline CDR1 is SQVTM and CDR2 ANQGSEA. V lost 6 bases to trimming and J lost 7 bases; unmatched junction nucleotides: 15. This CDR3 has 17 residues. CDR3 in DNA: TGCAGCGTAAACCTCGGGGGGACAGGGGGCGTAGGTGAAAAACTGTTTTTT. Amino acid sequence: CSVNLGGTGGVGEKLFF.

The chain has TRBV29-1 and TRBJ1-6; tentatively, D is TRBD1 (5 bases). The CDR3 runs 14 residues. V lost 5 bases and J 5 bases, leaving 13 bases between the germline ends. The germline V gene has CDR1 SQVTM and CDR2 ANQGSEA. Here the CDR3 reads CSVLFAGNNSPLHF. CDR3 DNA: TGCAGCGTTCTGTTTGCAGGGAATAATTCACCCCTCCACTTT.

The V gene is TRBV5-1, the J gene TRBJ1-4; D unclear. This CDR3 comprises 16 residues. Germline loops: CDR1 SGHRS, CDR2 YFSETQ. V was pared by 4 bases and J by 3 bases, with 16 bases between. CDR3 protein: CASSQLMSAANEKLFF. DNA for the CDR3: TGCGCCAGCAGCCAGTTGATGTCCGCGGCTAATGAAAAACTGTTTTTT. Supplemented by reference TRBV5-1 and TRBJ1-4, the full variable domain reads KAGVTQTPRYLIKTRGQQVTLSCSPISGHRSVSWYQQTPGQGLQFLFEYFSETQRNKGNFPGRFSGRQFSNSRSEMNVSTLELGDSALYLCASSQLMSAANEKLFFGSGTQLSVL.

This sequence joins TRBV19 and TRBJ2-1, with 12 bases identical to TRBD2. V dropped 7 bases and J dropped 10; count of bases not matched to a gene: 17. The germline V gene has CDR1 LNHDA and CDR2 SQIVND (reference sequence). The CDR3 consists of 17 residues. CDR3 coding DNA: TGTGCCAGTACTACGAGGCGACTAGCGGGGGCCCACGGAGAGCAGTTCTTC. Its translation: CASTTRRLAGAHGEQFF.

The V gene is TRBV9, the J gene TRBJ2-7; 9 bases align to TRBD1. The germline gives CDR1 SGDLS, CDR2 YYNGEE. The CDR3 length is 14 residues. V dropped 3 bases and J dropped 5; count of bases not matched to a gene: 6. CDR3 amino acids: CASSAGQGPHEQYF. DNA of the CDR3: TGTGCCAGCAGCGCGGGACAGGGTCCCCACGAGCAGTACTTC.

Here the CDR3 reads CASSLEGTGAADTQYF. The CDR3 nucleotides read TGCGCCAGCAGCTTGGAAGGGACAGGGGCGGCAGATACGCAGTATTTT. The chain joins TRBV5-1 to TRBJ2-3, with TRBD1 matching 10 bases. This CDR3 spans 16 amino acids. Germline loops: CDR1 SGHRS, CDR2 YFSETQ. V trimming: 0 bases; J trimming: 4 bases; junction bases outside the gene matches: 5. Together with reference TRBV5-1 and TRBJ2-3, the CDR3 gives the full variable domain: KAGVTQTPRYLIKTRGQQVTLSCSPISGHRSVSWYQQTPGQGLQFLFEYFSETQRNKGNFPGRFSGRQFSNSRSEMNVSTLELGDSALYLCASSLEGTGAADTQYFGPGTRLTVL.

The gene calls are TRBV4-3 and TRBJ1-2; D is undetermined. Germline V gene lookup returns CDR1 LGHNA and CDR2 YSLEER. This CDR3 is 15 amino acids long. Trimming removed 1 base at V and 4 bases at J, with 13 bases between. The CDR3 DNA reads TGCGCCAGCAGCCAAGTAGGTCGGGATGTCTATGGCTACACCTTC. It encodes CASSQVGRDVYGYTF.

Concerning this clone itself: The identical CDR3 is also encoded by other nucleotide sequences in the sample. Here the CDR3 DNA reads TGTGCCAGCTCACCGCGGGATTTCACAGATACGCAGTATTTT. It encodes CASSPRDFTDTQYF. V usage is TRBV18 and J usage is TRBJ2-3, with D possibly being TRBD2 (6 bases). The CDR3 loop spans 14 amino acids. V lost 3 bases and J lost 2, with 9 bases in between. Germline values: CDR1 KGHSH, CDR2 LQKENI.

V and J are TRBV5-6 and TRBJ2-5; possibly TRBD1 for D (6 bases). The ends were cut back, 0 bases at V and 5 bases at J, with 17 bases in the middle. This CDR3 spans 16 amino acids. Germline V gene sequence: CDR1 SGHDT, CDR2 YYEEEE. The CDR3 DNA is TGTGCCAGCAGCTTGGCAGGGGAGAACCTCCGGGAGACCCAGTACTTC. Protein product: CASSLAGENLRETQYF.

The chain couples TRBV5-1 to TRBJ2-2, with D possibly matching TRBD1 (5 bases). The CDR3 is made up of 14 amino acids. Between the trimmed V and J ends, which lost 1 base and 1 base, there was a span of 5 bases. The germline V gene has CDR1 SGHRS and CDR2 YFSETQ. CDR3 amino acids: CASSLTGNTGELFF. In DNA, the CDR3 is TGCGCCAGCAGCTTGACAGGGAACACCGGGGAGCTGTTTTTT. The entire variable domain, with the rest obtained from reference TRBV5-1 and TRBJ2-2, is as follows: KAGVTQTPRYLIKTRGQQVTLSCSPISGHRSVSWYQQTPGQGLQFLFEYFSETQRNKGNFPGRFSGRQFSNSRSEMNVSTLELGDSALYLCASSLTGNTGELFFGEGSRLTVL.

This chain joins TRBV9 and TRBJ2-3, with 8 bases fitting TRBD2. Germline assignment: CDR1 SGDLS and CDR2 YYNGEE. The length of the CDR3 is 16 residues. The V segment lost 0 bases and the J segment 2 bases; nucleotides outside the gene matches: 5. CDR3 nucleotide sequence: TGTGCCAGCAGCGTAGGGGCTAGCGGGTACACAGATACGCAGTATTTT. Amino acids: CASSVGASGYTDTQYF.

This clone was picked up one time. The CDR3, as DNA: TGCAGTGCTAGCCTCCAAGATACGCAGTATTTT. This codes for CSASLQDTQYF. V and J are TRBV20-1 and TRBJ2-3, with D uncertain. Trimming stripped 3 bases from V and 5 bases from J, with 6 bases between. CDR3 length equals 11 residues. Germline CDR1 and CDR2: DFQATT and SNEGSKA (reference sequence).

V usage is TRBV6-5 and J usage is TRBJ1-4; 7 nucleotides line up with TRBD1. The CDR3 runs to 14 residues. Germline V CDR1 and CDR2: MNHEY, SVGAGI. J lost 5 bases, V lost 7 bases, and 7 bases had no gene match. The CDR3 here is CASIPQGQNEKLFF. In DNA, the CDR3 is TGTGCCAGCATCCCGCAGGGACAGAATGAAAAACTGTTTTTT.

The chain joins TRBV30 to TRBJ1-6, with a tentative D call TRBD1 (6 bases). The CDR3 extends over 12 amino acids. V was cut by 4 bases and J by 7 bases, with 8 bases left in between. Germline CDR1 and CDR2: GTSNPN and SVGIG (reference sequence). DNA for the CDR3: TGTGCCTGGACAGGGGAGAATTCACCCCTCCACTTT. Encoded protein: CAWTGENSPLHF.

J is TRBJ1-2 and V is TRBV25-1; D is uncertain. This CDR3 contains 13 residues. Germline V lookup: CDR1 MGHDK, CDR2 SYGVNS. V lost 4 bases, J lost 6 bases, and 12 bases lay in between. The CDR3 loop is CASSAAGSDGYTF. The CDR3 nucleotides read TGTGCCAGCAGTGCGGCGGGGAGTGATGGCTACACCTTC.

This chain links TRBV5-5 with TRBJ1-3; D call uncertain. This CDR3 contains 12 residues. Trimming removed 1 base at V and 3 bases at J, with 2 bases between. The germline gives CDR1 SGHKS, CDR2 YYEKEE (reference sequence). CDR3 sequence reads: CASSLNGNTIYF. CDR3 DNA: TGTGCCAGCAGCTTGAATGGAAACACCATATATTTT. Full variable domain (outside the CDR3, taken from reference TRBV5-5 and TRBJ1-3): DAGVTQSPTHLIKTRGQQVTLRCSPISGHKSVSWYQQVLGQGPQFIFQYYEKEERGRGNFPDRFSARQFPNYSSELNVNALLLGDSALYLCASSLNGNTIYFGEGSWLTVV.

The chain carries TRBV12-3 or TRBV12-4 and TRBJ1-6, with 7 bases identical to TRBD1. Losses at the gene ends were 4 bases for V and 10 bases for J; bases not matched to a gene: 4. The length of the CDR3 is 13 residues. The CDR3 here is CASSSTGDSPLHF. CDR3 DNA sequence: TGTGCCAGCAGTTCCACAGGGGACTCACCCCTCCACTTT.

V gene TRBV19 combines with J gene TRBJ1-5; possible D gene TRBD1, 5 bases. Germline-derived CDR1 and CDR2 are LNHDA and SQIVND (reference sequence). V was trimmed by 10 bases and J by 2 bases, leaving 12 bases between them. This CDR3 has 13 amino acids. CDR3 sequence: CATGRDGNQPQHF. DNA for the CDR3: TGTGCCACAGGAAGGGACGGCAATCAGCCCCAGCATTTT.

The chain recombines TRBV19 with TRBJ1-4, with D possibly matching TRBD1 (6 bases). The CDR3 has 14 amino acids. Trimming shortened V by 6 bases and J by 7 bases, and 15 bases separated the two germline ends. The germline gives CDR1 LNHDA, CDR2 SQIVND (reference sequence). DNA of the CDR3: TGTGCCAGTAGGACACAGGGTGGAGGTGAAAAACTGTTTTTT. Protein product: CASRTQGGGEKLFF.

The chain employs TRBV6-2 or TRBV6-3 and TRBJ2-3; 14 nucleotides agree with TRBD2. The germline gives CDR1 MNHEY, CDR2 SVGEGT. The CDR3 sequence is 16 residues long. Trimming removed 5 bases from V and 2 bases from J; junction bases left unmatched: 3. CDR3 sequence (DNA): TGTGCCAGCAGTGGGACTAGCGGGGGCCACACAGATACGCAGTATTTT. Amino acids: CASSGTSGGHTDTQYF.

The rearrangement uses TRBV6-2 or TRBV6-3 and TRBJ2-1, with D possibly being TRBD1 (5 bases). From germline, CDR1 is MNHEY and CDR2 SVGEGT. Trimming removed 6 bases from V and 3 bases from J, with 9 bases in between. The CDR3 length is 13 residues. The CDR3 bases are TGTGCCAGCAGCGCACAGGTCTACAATGAGCAGTTCTTC. Its protein product is CASSAQVYNEQFF.

The rearrangement links TRBV5-8 to TRBJ2-3; the D is unclear. Per germline, CDR1 SGHTS and CDR2 YDEGEE. Trimming stripped 4 bases from V and 8 bases from J, with 8 bases between. CDR3 length: 11 residues. CDR3: CASSPTITQYF. Written as DNA, the CDR3 is TGTGCCAGCAGCCCCACGATTACGCAGTATTTT.

The chain employs TRBV5-5 and TRBJ2-3; 11 bases match TRBD2. The J segment lost 2 bases and the V segment lost 4 bases, leaving 6 bases of the junction unmatched. The length of the CDR3 is 16 residues. CDR1 SGHKS and CDR2 YYEKEE come from the germline V gene (reference sequence). CDR3 loop: CASSTGTSGLTDTQYF. DNA of the CDR3: TGTGCCAGCAGCACCGGGACTAGCGGCCTCACAGATACGCAGTATTTT.